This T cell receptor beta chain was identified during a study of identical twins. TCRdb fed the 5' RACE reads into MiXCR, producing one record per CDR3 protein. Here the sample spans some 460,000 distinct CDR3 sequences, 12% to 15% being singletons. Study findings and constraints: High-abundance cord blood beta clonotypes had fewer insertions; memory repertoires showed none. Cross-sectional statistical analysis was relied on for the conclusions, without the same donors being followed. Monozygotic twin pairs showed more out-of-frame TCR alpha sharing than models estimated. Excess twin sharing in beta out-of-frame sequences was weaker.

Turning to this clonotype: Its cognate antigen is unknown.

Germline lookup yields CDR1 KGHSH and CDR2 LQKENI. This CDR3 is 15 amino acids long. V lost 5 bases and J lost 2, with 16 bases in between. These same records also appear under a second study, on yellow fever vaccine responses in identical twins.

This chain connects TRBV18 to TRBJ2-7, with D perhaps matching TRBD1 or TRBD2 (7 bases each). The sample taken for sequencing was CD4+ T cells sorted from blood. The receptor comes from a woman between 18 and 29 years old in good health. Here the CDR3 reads CASSSKAGQPYEQYF. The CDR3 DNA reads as TGTGCCAGCTCATCGAAAGCGGGACAGCCCTACGAGCAGTACTTC.